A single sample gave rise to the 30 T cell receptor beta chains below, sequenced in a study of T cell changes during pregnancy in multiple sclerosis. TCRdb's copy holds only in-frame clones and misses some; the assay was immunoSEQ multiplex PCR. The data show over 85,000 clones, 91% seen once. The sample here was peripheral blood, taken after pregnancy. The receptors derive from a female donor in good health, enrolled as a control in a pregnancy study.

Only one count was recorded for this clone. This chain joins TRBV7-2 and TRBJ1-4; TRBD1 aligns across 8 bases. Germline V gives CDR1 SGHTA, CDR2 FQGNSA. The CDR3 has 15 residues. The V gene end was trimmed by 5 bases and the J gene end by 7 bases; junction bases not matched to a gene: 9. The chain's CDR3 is CASSPQRTGIEKLFF. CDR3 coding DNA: TGTGCCAGCAGCCCGCAGCGGACAGGGATTGAAAAACTGTTTTTT.

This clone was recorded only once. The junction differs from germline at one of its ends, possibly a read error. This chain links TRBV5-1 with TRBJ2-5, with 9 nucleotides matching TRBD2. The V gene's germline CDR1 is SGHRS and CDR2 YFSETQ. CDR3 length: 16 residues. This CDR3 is CASSLEGTSRGETQYF. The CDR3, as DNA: TGCGCCAGCAGTTTGGAGGGGACTAGCAGGGGAGAGACCCAGTACTTC.

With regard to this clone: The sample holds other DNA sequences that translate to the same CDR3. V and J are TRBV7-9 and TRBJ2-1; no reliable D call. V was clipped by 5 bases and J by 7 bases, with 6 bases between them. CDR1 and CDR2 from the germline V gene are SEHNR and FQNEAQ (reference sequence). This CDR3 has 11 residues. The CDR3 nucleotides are TGTGCCAGCAGCCCCAGGAATGAGCAGTTCTTC. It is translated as CASSPRNEQFF.

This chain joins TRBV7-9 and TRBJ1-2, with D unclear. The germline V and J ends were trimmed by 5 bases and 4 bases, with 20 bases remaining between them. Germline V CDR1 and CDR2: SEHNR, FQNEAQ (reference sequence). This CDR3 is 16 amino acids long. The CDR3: CASSRRSVGRSYGYTF. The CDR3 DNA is TGTGCCAGCAGCCGGAGGTCCGTAGGGAGGTCCTATGGCTACACCTTC.

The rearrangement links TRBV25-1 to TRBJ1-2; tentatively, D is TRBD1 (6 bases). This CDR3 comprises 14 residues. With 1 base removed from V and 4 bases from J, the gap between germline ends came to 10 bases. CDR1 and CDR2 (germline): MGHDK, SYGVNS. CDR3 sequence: CASSEFAGVYGYTF. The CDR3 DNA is TGTGCCAGCAGTGAATTTGCAGGGGTCTATGGCTACACCTTC.

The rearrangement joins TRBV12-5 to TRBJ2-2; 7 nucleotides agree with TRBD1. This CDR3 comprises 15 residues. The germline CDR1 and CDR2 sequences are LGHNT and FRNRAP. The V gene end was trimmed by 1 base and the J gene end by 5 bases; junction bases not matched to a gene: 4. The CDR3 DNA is TGTGCTAGTGGTTTGGGACAGGGCGAAACCGGGGAGCTGTTTTTT. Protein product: CASGLGQGETGELFF.

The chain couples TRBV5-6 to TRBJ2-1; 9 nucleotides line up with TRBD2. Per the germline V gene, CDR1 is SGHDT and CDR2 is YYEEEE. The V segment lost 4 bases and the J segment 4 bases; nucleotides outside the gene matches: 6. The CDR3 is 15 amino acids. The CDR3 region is CASSAGTSLYNEQFF. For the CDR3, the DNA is TGTGCCAGCAGCGCTGGGACTAGCCTTTACAATGAGCAGTTCTTC.

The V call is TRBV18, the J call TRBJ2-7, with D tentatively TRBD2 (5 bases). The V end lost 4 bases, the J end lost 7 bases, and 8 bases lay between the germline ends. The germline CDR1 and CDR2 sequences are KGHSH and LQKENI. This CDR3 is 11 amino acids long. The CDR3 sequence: CASSLAREQYF. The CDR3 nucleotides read TGTGCCAGCTCACTAGCGAGAGAGCAGTACTTC.

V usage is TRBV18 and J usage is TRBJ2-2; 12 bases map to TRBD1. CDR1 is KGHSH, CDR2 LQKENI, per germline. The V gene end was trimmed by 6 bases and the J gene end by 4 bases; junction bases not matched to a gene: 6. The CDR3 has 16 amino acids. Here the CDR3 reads CASSAGTGGGTGELFF. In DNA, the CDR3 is TGTGCCAGCTCGGCCGGGACAGGGGGCGGCACCGGGGAGCTGTTTTTT.

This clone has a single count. CDR3 loop: CASSSRTGHEQFF. CDR3 nucleotides: TGTGCCAGCAGTTCCCGGACAGGTCATGAGCAGTTCTTC. V usage is TRBV27 and J usage is TRBJ2-1; 7 nucleotides line up with TRBD1. Germline lookup yields CDR1 MNHEY and CDR2 SMNVEV (reference sequence). The V segment lost 4 bases and the J segment 8 bases; nucleotides outside the gene matches: 5. This CDR3 region has 13 residues.

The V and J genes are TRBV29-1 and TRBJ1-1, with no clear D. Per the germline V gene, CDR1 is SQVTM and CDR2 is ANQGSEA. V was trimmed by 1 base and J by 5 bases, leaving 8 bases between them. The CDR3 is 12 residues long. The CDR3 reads CSVEGLQTEAFF. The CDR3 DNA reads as TGCAGCGTTGAAGGGCTTCAAACTGAAGCTTTCTTT.

The CDR3 reads CAISGEITGPNSPLHF. The CDR3 region has the DNA TGTGCCATCAGTGGCGAGATTACAGGACCTAATTCACCCCTCCACTTT. The chain has TRBV10-3 and TRBJ1-6; tentative D call: TRBD1 (5 bases). With 4 bases removed from V and 6 bases from J, the gap between germline ends came to 16 bases. The CDR3 runs 16 residues. CDR1 is ENHRY and CDR2 is SYGVKD in the germline V gene.

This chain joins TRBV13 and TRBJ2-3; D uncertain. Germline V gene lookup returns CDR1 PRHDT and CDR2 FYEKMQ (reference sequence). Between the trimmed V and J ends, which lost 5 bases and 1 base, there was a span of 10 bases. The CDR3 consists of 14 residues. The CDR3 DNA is TGTGCCAGCAGCAGAGAAACAGGCACAGATACGCAGTATTTT. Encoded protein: CASSRETGTDTQYF.

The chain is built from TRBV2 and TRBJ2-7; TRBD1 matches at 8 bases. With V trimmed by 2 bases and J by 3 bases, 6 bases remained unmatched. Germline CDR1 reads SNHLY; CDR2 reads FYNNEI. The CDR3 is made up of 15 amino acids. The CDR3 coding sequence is TGTGCCAGCAGTGAACCGACGACAGGGGTCTACGAGCAGTACTTC. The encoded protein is CASSEPTTGVYEQYF.

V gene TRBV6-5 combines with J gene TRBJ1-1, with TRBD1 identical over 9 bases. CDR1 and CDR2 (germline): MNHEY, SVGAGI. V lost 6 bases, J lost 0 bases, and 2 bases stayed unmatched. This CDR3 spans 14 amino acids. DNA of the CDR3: TGTGCCAGCAGGACAGGGGGACTGAACACTGAAGCTTTCTTT. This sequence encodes CASRTGGLNTEAFF.

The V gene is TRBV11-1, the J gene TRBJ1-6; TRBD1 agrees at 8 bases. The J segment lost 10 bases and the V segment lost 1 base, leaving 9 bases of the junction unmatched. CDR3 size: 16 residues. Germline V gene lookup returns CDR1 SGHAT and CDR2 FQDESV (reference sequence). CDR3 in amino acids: CASSLDDRGGGSPLHF. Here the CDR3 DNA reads TGTGCCAGCAGCTTAGATGACAGGGGAGGAGGATCACCCCTCCACTTT.

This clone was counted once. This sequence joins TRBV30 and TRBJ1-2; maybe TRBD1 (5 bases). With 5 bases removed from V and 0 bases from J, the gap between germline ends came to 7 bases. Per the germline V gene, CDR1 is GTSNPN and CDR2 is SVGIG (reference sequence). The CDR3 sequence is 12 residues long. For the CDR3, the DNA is TGTGCCTGGTCGACAGCTAACTATGGCTACACCTTC. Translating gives CAWSTANYGYTF.

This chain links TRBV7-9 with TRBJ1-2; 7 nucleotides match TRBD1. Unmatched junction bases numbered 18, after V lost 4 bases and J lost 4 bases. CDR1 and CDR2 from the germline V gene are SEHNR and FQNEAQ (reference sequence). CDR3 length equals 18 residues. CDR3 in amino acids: CASSSTTKGTDSFYGYTF. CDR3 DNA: TGTGCCAGCAGCTCTACTACCAAGGGGACAGACTCGTTCTATGGCTACACCTTC.

CDR3 bases: TGCGCCAGCAGCCAAGACGGGGTGATAGCCAAAAACATTCAGTACTTC. Its translation is CASSQDGVIAKNIQYF. This sequence joins TRBV4-1 and TRBJ2-4; perhaps TRBD2 as D (5 bases). Germline CDR1 MGHRA, CDR2 YSYEKL. This CDR3 contains 16 residues. The germline V and J ends were trimmed by 0 bases and 0 bases, with 9 bases remaining between them.

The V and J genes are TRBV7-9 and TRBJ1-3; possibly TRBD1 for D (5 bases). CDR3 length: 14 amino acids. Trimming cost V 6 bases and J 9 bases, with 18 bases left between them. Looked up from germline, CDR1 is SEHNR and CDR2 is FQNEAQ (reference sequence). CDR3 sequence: CASRDTKGSSTIYF. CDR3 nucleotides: TGTGCCAGCAGGGATACCAAGGGGTCTTCCACCATATATTTT.

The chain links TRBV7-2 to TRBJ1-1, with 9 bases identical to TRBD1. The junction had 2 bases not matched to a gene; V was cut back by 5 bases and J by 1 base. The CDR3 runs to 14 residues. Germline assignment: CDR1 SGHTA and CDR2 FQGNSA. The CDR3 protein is CASSPDRGNTEAFF. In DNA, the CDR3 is TGTGCCAGCAGCCCGGACAGGGGGAACACTGAAGCTTTCTTT.

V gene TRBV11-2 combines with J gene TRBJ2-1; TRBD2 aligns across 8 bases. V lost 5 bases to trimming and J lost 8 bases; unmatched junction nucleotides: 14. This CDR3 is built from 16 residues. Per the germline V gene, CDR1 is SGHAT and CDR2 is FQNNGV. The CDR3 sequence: CASSRVGTGGLDEQFF. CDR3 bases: TGTGCCAGCAGCCGGGTCGGGACGGGGGGGCTCGATGAGCAGTTCTTC.

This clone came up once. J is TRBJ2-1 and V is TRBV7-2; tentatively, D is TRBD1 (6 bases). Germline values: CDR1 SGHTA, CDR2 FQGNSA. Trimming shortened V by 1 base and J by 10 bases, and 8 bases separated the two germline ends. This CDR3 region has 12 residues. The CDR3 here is CASSLGGGEQFF. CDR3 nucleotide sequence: TGTGCCAGCAGCTTAGGAGGGGGAGAGCAGTTCTTC.

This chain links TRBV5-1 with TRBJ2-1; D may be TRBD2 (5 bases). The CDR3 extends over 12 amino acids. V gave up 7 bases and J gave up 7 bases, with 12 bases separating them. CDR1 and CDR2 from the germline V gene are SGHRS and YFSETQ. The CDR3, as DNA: TGCGCCAGCGGGGAGCCTACTAATGAGCAGTTCTTC. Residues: CASGEPTNEQFF. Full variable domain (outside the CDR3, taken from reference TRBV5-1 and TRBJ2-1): KAGVTQTPRYLIKTRGQQVTLSCSPISGHRSVSWYQQTPGQGLQFLFEYFSETQRNKGNFPGRFSGRQFSNSRSEMNVSTLELGDSALYLCASGEPTNEQFFGPGTRLTVL.

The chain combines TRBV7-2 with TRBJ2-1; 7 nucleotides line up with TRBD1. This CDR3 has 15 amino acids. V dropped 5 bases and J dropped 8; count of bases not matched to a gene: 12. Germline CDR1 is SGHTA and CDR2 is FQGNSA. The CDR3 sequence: CASSPGQWASYEQFF. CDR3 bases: TGTGCCAGCAGCCCGGGACAGTGGGCGTCATATGAGCAGTTCTTC.

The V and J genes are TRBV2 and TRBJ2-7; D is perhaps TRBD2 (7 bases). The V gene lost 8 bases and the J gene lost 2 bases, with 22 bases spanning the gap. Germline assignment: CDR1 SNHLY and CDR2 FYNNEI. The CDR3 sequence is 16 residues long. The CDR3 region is CASSPRPGGTTYEQYF. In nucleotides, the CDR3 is TGTGCCAGCTCCCCCCGGCCCGGGGGGACAACCTACGAGCAGTACTTC.

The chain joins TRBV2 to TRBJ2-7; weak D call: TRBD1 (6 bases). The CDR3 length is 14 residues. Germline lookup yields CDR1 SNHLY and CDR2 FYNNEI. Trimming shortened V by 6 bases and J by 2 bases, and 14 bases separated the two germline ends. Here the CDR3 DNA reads TGTGCCAGCAGGTTCCAGGGGACCACCTACGAGCAGTACTTC. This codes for CASRFQGTTYEQYF.

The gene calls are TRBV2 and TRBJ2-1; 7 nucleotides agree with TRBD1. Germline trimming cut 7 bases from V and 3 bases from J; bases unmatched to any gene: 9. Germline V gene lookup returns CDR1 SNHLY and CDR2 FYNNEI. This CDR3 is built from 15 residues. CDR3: CASNSGGKIYNEQFF. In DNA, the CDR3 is TGTGCCAGCAATTCAGGGGGAAAAATCTACAATGAGCAGTTCTTC.

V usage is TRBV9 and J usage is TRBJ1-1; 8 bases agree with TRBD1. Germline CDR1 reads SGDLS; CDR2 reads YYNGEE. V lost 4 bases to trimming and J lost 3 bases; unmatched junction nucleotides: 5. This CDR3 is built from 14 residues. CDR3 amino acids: CASSLQTGDTEAFF. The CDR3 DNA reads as TGTGCCAGCAGCCTCCAGACAGGGGACACTGAAGCTTTCTTT.

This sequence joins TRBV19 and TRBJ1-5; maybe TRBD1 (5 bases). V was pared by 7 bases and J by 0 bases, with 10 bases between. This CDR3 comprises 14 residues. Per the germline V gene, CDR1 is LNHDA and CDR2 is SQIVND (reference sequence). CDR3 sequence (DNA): TGTGCCAGTACAAGGGGATATAGCAATCAGCCCCAGCATTTT. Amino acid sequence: CASTRGYSNQPQHF.